This T cell receptor beta chain was profiled in a study of control samples from healthy donors and cancer patients. The repertoire was sequenced with immunoSEQ multiplex PCR; TCRdb's copy has only in-frame clones and lacks some. The sample shows more than 70,000 clones, about 94% of them seen only once. Trimming took 6 bases from V and 11 from J, leaving 16 bases between them. CDR1 is MNHEY and CDR2 is SMNVEV in the germline V gene (reference sequence). This CDR3 comprises 12 residues. This clonotype originated in a woman in her 30s in good health. V gene TRBV27 combines with J gene TRBJ1-1; perhaps TRBD1 as D (5 bases). Source material: blood. The DNA of the CDR3 is TGTGCCAGCAGCACAGGTGGACAAGAGGCTTTCTTT. Its protein product is CASSTGGQEAFF.